This TCR beta chain was sequenced in a study of blood T cell repertoires in COVID-19. On the study more broadly: T cells, B-cell-depleted T cells, or PBMCs provided the cDNA or gDNA that served as material.

Germline V gene lookup returns CDR1 MGHRA and CDR2 YSYEKL. This CDR3 spans 15 amino acids. V was cut by 1 base and J by 6 bases, with 13 bases left in between. The data were produced by immunoSEQ multiplex PCR, yet TCRdb's version contains in-frame clones alone and is incomplete. The sample consists of 89,000 or so clones, more than 70% of them appearing once. Sequenced sample: peripheral blood. The source is a man aged 50 to 60 with active COVID-19. This chain links TRBV4-1 with TRBJ1-5; the D is unclear. The CDR3 DNA reads TGCGCCAGCAGCCAAGGATGGGGTGGGAGTCAGCCCCAGCATTTT. This encodes CASSQGWGGSQPQHF.